This T cell receptor beta chain was captured by sequencing in a study of shared T cell receptors in the human thymus. Clones were read by immunoSEQ multiplex PCR, and TCRdb kept only the in-frame ones, dropping some. This sample yields about 660,000 clones, of which around 87% are seen a single time; over 0.008% belongs to the top ten. The CDR3 has 15 residues. The V gene end was trimmed by 3 bases and the J gene end by 3 bases; junction bases not matched to a gene: 7. Germline CDR1 reads MDHEN; CDR2 reads SYDVKM. These records were also assigned to another study, of human thymus T cells.

The chain combines TRBV28 with TRBJ1-2; 7 nucleotides line up with TRBD1. This sequence was found in a boy younger than two with a congenital heart defect. Sequencing used thymocytes. The CDR3 loop is CASSLRDREDYGYTF. The CDR3 region has the DNA TGTGCCAGCAGTTTGCGGGACAGAGAAGACTATGGCTACACCTTC.